This T cell receptor (beta chain) comes out of a study of type 1 regulatory T cells. Study overall: T-allo10 is an in vitro-generated, Tr1-enriched CD4 T cell product specific for alloantigen.

In germline, CDR1 is LNHNV, CDR2 YYDKDF (reference sequence). The CDR3 has 15 residues. V was pared by 3 bases and J by 5 bases, with 10 bases of the junction left unmatched. This clonotype was seen many times. TCRdb called the reads again in MiXCR, with one record for every CDR3 protein. The sample yields approximately 20,000 distinct CDR3 sequences, more than 8.5% seen once. This chain uses TRBV15 with TRBJ2-7; 7 bases line up with TRBD1. This TCR was sampled from a human donor in good health. Source material: CD4+ T cells, either the whole sample or a sorted fraction (not recorded which). The CDR3 spells CATSRIRQGENEQYF. The CDR3 nucleotides read TGTGCCACCAGCAGGATTAGACAGGGAGAGAACGAGCAGTACTTC.